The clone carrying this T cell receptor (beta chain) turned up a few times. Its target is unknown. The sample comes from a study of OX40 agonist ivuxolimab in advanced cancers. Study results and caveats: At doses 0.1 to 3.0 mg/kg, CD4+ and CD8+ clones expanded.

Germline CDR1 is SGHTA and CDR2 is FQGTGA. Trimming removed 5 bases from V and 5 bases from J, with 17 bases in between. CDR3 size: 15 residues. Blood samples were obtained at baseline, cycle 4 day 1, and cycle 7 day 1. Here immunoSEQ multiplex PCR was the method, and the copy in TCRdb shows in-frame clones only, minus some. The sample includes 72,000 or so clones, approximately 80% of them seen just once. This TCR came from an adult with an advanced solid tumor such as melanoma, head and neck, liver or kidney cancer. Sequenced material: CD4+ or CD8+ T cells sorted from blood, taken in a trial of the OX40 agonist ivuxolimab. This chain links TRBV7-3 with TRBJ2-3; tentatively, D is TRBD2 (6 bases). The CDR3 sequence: CASSPGGLRGDTQYF. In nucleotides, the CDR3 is TGTGCCAGCAGCCCCGGGGGTTTAAGAGGAGATACGCAGTATTTT.